The T cell receptor (beta chain) under discussion was sequenced for a study of cytomegalovirus exposure and HLA in healthy donors. PCR was performed using 60 Vbeta and 13 Jbeta primers. In the authors' methods: Unique TCR beta chains totaled approximately 83 million in a later count, with around 12 million of them shared. TCRdb keeps only in-frame clones here, not all; method: immunoSEQ multiplex PCR. That table supplies the V and J calls and clone size; D and trimming were determined from the DNA. The repertoire consists of some 85,000 clones, with 60% to 85% occurring once and the leading ten covering roughly 4.5%. The J segment lost 4 bases and the V segment lost 0 bases, leaving 5 bases of the junction unmatched. There are 16 residues in the CDR3. Germline CDR1 reads SGHRS; CDR2 reads YFSETQ. This clone appeared a single time.

The TCR sequence derives from a woman aged 40 to 50 in good health and CMV-seropositive. The material sequenced was PBMCs. The chain couples TRBV5-1 to TRBJ2-3; the match to TRBD2 covers 10 bases. CDR3 protein: CASSLGAGGNSDTQYF. Written as DNA, the CDR3 is TGCGCCAGCAGCTTGGGAGCGGGAGGGAACTCAGATACGCAGTATTTT.